The text below deals with one T cell receptor (beta chain). What it binds is not known. This sample is drawn from a study of T cell responses to AZD1222 COVID-19 vaccine. Study-wide results and caveats: With two AZD1222 doses given, Spike-specific TCR breadth and depth both rose. Clonal diversity was possibly underestimated; the donors were predominantly white British and more often female. There were vaccine-associated CD4 TCRs across spike, dominant at 160-218 and 743-854.

Sequenced by immunoSEQ multiplex PCR; TCRdb stores in-frame clones only, minus some. The sample records more than 95,000 clones, roughly 92% being singletons. Whether given at about 4 or about 12 weeks, second doses were pooled. This CDR3 has 15 amino acids. Germline lookup yields CDR1 LGHDT and CDR2 YNNKEL (reference sequence). The J segment lost 0 bases and the V segment lost 3 bases, leaving 1 base of the junction unmatched. The receptor was derived from an adult who received the AZD1222 COVID-19 vaccine. The sequencing here drew on peripheral blood, taken 28 days after the second AZD1222 dose. This chain links TRBV3-1 (or the pseudogene TRBV3-2) with TRBJ1-3; 8 bases map to TRBD1. The CDR3 DNA sequence: TGTGCCAGCAGCCATGGGACAGGCTCTGGAAACACCATATATTTT. Translated: CASSHGTGSGNTIYF.